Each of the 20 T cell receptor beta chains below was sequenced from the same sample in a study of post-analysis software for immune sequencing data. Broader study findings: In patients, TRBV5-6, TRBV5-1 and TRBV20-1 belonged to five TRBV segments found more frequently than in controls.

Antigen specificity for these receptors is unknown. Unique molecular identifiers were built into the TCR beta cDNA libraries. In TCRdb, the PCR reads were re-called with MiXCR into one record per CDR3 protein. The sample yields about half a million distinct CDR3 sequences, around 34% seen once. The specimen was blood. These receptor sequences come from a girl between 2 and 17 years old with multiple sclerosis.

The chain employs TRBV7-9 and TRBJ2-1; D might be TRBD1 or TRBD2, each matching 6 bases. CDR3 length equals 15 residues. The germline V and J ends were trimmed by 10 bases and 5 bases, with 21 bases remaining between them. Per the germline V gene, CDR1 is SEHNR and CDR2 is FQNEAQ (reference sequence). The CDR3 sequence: CANAGGWGPNNEQFF. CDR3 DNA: TGTGCCAACGCCGGGGGCTGGGGGCCGAACAATGAGCAGTTCTTC.

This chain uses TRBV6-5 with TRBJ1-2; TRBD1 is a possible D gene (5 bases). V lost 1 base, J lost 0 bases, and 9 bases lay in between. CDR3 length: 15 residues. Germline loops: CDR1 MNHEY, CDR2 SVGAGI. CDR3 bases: TGTGCCAGCAGTTACTATACAGGAGCTAACTATGGCTACACCTTC. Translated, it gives CASSYYTGANYGYTF.

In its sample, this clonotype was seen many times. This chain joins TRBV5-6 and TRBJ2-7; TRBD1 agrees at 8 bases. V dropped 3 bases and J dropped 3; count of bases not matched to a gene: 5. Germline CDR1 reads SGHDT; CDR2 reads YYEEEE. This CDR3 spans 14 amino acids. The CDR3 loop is CASSWTGSSYEQYF. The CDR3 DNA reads TGTGCCAGCAGCTGGACAGGGAGTAGCTACGAGCAGTACTTC.

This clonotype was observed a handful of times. This CDR3 reads CASSLDLAAKTQYF. The CDR3 coding sequence is TGTGCCAGCAGCTTAGATCTAGCCGCTAAAACCCAGTACTTC. The chain couples TRBV7-8 to TRBJ2-5, with D perhaps matching TRBD2 (5 bases). Germline values: CDR1 SGHVS, CDR2 FQNEAQ. Between the trimmed V and J ends, which lost 1 base and 8 bases, there was a span of 14 bases. The CDR3 sequence is 14 residues long.

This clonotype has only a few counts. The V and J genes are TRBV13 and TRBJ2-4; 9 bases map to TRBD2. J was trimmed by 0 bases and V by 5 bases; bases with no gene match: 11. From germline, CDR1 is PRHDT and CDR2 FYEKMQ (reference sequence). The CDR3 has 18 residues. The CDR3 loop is CASSLEVGSGGAKNIQYF. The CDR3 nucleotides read TGTGCCAGCAGCCTCGAGGTTGGTAGCGGGGGAGCCAAAAACATTCAGTACTTC.

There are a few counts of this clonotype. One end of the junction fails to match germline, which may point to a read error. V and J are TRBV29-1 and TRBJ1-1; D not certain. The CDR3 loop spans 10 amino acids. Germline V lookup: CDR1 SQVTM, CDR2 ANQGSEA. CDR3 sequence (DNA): TGCAGCGTAGTGAAGACTGAAGCTTTCTTT. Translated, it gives CSVVKTEAFF.

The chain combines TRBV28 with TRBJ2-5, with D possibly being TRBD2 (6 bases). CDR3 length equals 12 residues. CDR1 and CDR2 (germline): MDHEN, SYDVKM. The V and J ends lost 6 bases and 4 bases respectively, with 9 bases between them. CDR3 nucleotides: TGTGCCAGCAGGGGGGGAAGAGAGACCCAGTACTTC. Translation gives CASRGGRETQYF.

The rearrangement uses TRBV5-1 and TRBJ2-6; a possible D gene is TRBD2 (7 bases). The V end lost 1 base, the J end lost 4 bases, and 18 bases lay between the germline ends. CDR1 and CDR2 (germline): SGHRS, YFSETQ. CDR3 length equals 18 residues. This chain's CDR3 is CASSLFGGQRAGANVLTF. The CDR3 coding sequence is TGCGCCAGCAGCTTGTTCGGGGGGCAACGGGCCGGGGCCAACGTCCTGACTTTC.

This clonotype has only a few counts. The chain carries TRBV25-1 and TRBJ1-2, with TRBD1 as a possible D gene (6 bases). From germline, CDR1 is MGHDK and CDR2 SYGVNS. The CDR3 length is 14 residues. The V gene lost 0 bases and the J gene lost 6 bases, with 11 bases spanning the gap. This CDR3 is CASSEYRGLDGYTF. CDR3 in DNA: TGTGCCAGCAGTGAATATCGGGGGCTCGATGGCTACACCTTC.

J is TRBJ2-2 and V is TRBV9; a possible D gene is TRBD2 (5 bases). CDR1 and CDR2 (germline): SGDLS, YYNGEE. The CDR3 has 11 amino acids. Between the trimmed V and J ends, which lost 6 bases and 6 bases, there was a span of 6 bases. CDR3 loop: CASTGAGELFF. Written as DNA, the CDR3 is TGTGCCAGCACCGGGGCCGGGGAGCTGTTTTTT.

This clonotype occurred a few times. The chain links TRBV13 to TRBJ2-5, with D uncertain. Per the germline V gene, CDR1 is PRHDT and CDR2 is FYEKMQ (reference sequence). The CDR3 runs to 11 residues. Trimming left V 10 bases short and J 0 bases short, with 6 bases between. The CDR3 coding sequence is TGTGCCATCAGGTACCAAGAGACCCAGTACTTC. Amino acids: CAIRYQETQYF.

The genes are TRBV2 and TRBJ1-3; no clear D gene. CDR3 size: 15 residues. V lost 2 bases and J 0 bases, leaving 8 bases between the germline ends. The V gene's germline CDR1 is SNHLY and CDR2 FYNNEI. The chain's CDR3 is CASSEPWGSGNTIYF. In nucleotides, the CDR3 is TGTGCCAGCAGTGAACCCTGGGGCTCTGGAAACACCATATATTTT.

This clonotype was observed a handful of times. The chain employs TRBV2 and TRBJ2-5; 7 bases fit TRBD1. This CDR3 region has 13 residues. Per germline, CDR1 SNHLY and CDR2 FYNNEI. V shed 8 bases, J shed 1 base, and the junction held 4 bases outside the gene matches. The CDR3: CASGTVFQETQYF. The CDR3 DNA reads TGTGCCAGCGGGACAGTCTTCCAAGAGACCCAGTACTTC.

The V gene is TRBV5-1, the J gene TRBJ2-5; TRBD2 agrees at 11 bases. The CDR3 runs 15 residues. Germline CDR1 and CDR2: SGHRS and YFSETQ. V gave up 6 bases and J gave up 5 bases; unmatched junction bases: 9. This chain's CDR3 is CASKDSGGAWETQYF. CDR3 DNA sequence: TGCGCCAGCAAGGATAGCGGGGGGGCCTGGGAGACCCAGTACTTC.

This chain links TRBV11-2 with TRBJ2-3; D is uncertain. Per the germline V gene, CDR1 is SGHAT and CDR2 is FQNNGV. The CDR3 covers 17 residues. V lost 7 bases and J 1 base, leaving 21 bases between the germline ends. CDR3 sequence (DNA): TGTGCCAGCAACCCAGAGCCTGGGCGAATCCGCACAGATACGCAGTATTTT. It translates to CASNPEPGRIRTDTQYF.

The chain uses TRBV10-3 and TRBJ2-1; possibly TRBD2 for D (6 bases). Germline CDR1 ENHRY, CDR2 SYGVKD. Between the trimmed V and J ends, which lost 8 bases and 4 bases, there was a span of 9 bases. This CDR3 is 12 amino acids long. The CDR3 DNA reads TGTGCCATCTCTCTAGCGTACAATGAGCAGTTCTTC. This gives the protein CAISLAYNEQFF.

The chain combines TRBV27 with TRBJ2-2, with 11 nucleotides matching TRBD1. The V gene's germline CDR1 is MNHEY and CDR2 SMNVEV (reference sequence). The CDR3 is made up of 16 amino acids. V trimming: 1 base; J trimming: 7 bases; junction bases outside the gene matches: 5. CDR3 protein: CASSLWRGQGVGELFF. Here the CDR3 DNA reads TGTGCCAGCAGTTTATGGAGGGGACAGGGGGTCGGGGAGCTGTTTTTT.

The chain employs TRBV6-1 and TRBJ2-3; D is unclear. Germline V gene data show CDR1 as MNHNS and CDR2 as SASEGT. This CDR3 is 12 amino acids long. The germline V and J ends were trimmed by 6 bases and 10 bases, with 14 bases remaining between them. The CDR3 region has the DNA TGTGCCAGCAGGAAGACTGAACTTCCGCAGTATTTT. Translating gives CASRKTELPQYF.

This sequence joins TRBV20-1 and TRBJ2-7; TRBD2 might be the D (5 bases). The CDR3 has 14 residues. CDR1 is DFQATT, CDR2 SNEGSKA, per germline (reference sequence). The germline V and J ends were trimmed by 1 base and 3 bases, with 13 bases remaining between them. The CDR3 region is CSARGSEVNYEQYF. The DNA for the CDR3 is TGCAGTGCTAGAGGGTCGGAGGTGAACTACGAGCAGTACTTC.

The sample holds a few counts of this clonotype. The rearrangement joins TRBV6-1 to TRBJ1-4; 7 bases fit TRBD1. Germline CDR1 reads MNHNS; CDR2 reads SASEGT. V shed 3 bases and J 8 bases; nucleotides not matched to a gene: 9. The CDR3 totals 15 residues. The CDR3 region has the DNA TGTGCCAGCAGTGACCGACAGGGTGTTGGAGAAAAACTGTTTTTT. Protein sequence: CASSDRQGVGEKLFF.